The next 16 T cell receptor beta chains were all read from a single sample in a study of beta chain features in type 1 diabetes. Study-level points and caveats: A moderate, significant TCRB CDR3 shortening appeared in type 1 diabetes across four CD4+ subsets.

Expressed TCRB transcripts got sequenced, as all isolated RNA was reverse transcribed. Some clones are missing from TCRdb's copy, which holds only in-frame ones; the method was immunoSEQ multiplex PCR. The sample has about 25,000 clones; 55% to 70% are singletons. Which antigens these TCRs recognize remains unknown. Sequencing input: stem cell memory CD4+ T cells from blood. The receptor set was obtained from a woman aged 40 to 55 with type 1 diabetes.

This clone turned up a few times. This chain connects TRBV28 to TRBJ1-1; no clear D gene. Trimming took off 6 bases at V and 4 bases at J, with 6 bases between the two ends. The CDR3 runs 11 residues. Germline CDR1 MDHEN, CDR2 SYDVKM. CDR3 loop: CASSTSTEAFF. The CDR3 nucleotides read TGTGCCAGCAGCACATCCACTGAAGCTTTCTTT.

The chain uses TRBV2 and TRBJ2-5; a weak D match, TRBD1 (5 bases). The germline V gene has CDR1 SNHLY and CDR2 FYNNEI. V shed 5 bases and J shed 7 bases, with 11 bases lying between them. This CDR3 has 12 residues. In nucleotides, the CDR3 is TGTGCCAGCAGTCCAGGGCCCGGGACCCAGTACTTC. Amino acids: CASSPGPGTQYF.

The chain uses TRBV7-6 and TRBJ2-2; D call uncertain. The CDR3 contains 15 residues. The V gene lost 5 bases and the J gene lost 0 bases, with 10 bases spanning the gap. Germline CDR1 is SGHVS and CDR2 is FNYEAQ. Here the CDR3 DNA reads TGTGCCAGCAGCCCAAGCGAGGCGAACACCGGGGAGCTGTTTTTT. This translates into CASSPSEANTGELFF.

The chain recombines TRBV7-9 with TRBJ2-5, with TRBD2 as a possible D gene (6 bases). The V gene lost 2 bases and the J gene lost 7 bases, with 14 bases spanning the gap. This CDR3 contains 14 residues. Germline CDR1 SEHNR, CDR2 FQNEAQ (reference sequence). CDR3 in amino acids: CASSLSSGKGTQYF. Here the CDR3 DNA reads TGTGCCAGCAGCTTAAGTAGCGGTAAAGGGACCCAGTACTTC. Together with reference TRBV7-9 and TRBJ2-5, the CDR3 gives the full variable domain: DTGVSQNPRHKITKRGQNVTFRCDPISEHNRLYWYRQTLGQGPEFLTYFQNEAQLEKSRLLSDRFSAERPKGSFSTLEIQRTEQGDSAMYLCASSLSSGKGTQYFGPGTRLLVL.

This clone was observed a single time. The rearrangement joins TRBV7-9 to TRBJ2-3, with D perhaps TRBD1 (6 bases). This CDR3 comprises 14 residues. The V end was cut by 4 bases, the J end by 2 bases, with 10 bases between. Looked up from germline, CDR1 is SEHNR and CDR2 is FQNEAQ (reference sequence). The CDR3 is CASSWGTNTDTQYF. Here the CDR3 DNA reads TGTGCCAGCAGCTGGGGGACAAACACAGATACGCAGTATTTT.

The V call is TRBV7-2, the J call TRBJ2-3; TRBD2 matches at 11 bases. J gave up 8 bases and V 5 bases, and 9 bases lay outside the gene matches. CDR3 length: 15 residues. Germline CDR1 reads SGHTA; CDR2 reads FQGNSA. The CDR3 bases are TGTGCCAGCAGCCAGACTAGCGGGGCCCTCCTTACGCAGTATTTT. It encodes CASSQTSGALLTQYF.

As DNA, the CDR3 is TGTGCCAGTAGTATCCCCGGACAGACCTATGGCTACACCTTC. It specifies CASSIPGQTYGYTF. This chain links TRBV19 with TRBJ1-2; maybe TRBD1 (6 bases). V lost 3 bases to trimming and J lost 4 bases, with 12 bases between them. CDR1 is LNHDA and CDR2 is SQIVND in the germline V gene (reference sequence). The CDR3 loop spans 14 amino acids.

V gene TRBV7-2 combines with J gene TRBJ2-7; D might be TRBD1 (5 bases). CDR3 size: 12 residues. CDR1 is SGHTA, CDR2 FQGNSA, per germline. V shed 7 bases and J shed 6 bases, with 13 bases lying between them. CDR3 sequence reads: CASNRDRSEQYF. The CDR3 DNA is TGTGCCAGCAACCGAGACAGAAGCGAGCAGTACTTC.

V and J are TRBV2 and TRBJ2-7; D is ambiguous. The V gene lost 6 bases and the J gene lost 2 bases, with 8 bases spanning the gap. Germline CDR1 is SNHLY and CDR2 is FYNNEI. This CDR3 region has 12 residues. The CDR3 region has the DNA TGTGCCAGCAGCCTTCTACCCTACGAGCAGTACTTC. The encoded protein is CASSLLPYEQYF.

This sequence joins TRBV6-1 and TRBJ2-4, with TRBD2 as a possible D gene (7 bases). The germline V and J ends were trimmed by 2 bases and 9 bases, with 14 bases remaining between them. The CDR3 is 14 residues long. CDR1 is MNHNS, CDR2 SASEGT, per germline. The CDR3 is CASSERPRGGIQYF. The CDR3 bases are TGTGCCAGCAGTGAACGTCCTAGGGGGGGCATTCAGTACTTC.

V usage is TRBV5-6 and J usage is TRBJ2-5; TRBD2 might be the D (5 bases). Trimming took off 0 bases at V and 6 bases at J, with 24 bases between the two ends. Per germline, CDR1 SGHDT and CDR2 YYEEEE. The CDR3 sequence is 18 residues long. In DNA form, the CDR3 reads TGTGCCAGCAGCTTGGTTCGGGGTCCTCAGTACCCGCACAAGACCCAGTACTTC. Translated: CASSLVRGPQYPHKTQYF.

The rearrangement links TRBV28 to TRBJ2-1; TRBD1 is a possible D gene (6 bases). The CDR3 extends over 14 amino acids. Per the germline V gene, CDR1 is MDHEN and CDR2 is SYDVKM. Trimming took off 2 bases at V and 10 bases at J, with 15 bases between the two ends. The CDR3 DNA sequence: TGTGCCAGCAGTTTAGGGGACAACTCCTACGAGCAGTTCTTC. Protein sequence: CASSLGDNSYEQFF. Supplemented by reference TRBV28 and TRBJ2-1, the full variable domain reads DVKVTQSSRYLVKRTGEKVFLECVQDMDHENMFWYRQDPGLGLRLIYFSYDVKMKEKGDIPEGYSVSREKKERFSLILESASTNQTSMYLCASSLGDNSYEQFFGPGTRLTVL.

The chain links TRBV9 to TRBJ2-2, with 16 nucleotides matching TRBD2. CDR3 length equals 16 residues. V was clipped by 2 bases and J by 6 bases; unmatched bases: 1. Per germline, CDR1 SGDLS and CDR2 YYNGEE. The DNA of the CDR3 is TGTGCCAGCAGCGTTGGGACTAGCGGGAGGGCCGGGGAGCTGTTTTTT. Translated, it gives CASSVGTSGRAGELFF.

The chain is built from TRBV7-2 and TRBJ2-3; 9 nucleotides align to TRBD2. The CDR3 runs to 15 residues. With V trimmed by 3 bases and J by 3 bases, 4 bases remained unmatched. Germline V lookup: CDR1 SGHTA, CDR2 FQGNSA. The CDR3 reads CASSFGGGGTDTQYF. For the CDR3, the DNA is TGTGCCAGCAGCTTCGGCGGGGGGGGGACAGATACGCAGTATTTT.

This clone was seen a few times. CDR3 bases: TGTGCCAGCAGTGTAAACAGGCCAGAAAACACTGAAGCTTTCTTT. Protein product: CASSVNRPENTEAFF. J is TRBJ1-1 and V is TRBV2; possible D gene TRBD1, 5 bases. The V end lost 4 bases, the J end lost 2 bases, and 14 bases lay between the germline ends. This CDR3 has 15 amino acids. Germline CDR1 reads SNHLY; CDR2 reads FYNNEI.

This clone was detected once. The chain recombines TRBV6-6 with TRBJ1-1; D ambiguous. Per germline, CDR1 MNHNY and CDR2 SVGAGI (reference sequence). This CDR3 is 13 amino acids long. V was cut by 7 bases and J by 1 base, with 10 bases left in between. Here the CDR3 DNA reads TGTGCCAGCATCTCGAAAGCGAACACTGAAGCTTTCTTT. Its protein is CASISKANTEAFF.